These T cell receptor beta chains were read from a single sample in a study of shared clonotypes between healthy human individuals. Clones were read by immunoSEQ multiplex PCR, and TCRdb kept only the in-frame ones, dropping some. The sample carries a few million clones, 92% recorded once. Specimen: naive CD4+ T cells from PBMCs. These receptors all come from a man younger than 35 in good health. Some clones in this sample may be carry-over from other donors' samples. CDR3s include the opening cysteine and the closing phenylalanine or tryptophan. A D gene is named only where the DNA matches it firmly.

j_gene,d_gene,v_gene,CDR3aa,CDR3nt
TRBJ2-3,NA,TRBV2,CASNRASTDTQYF,TGTGCCAGCAACAGGGCCAGCACAGATACGCAGTATTTT
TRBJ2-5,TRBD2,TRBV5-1,CASSLTGTSGSGSQETQYF,TGCGCCAGCAGCCTTACCGGGACTAGCGGGAGCGGAAGCCAAGAGACCCAGTACTTC
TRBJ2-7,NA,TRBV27,CASRQNSPDYEQYF,TGTGCCAGCAGACAGAACAGTCCCGATTACGAGCAGTACTTC
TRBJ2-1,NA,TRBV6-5,CASRLAWGSYNEQFF,TGTGCCAGCAGACTTGCCTGGGGCTCCTACAATGAGCAGTTCTTC
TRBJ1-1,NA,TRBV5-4,CASSLAQDSRTEAFF,TGTGCCAGCAGCTTGGCCCAAGACAGCCGGACTGAAGCTTTCTTT
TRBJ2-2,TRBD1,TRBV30,CASTDRDRELFF,TGTGCCTCGACGGACAGGGACCGGGAGCTGTTTTTT
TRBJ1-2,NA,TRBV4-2,CASRERGGANYGYTF,TGTGCCAGCAGAGAACGGGGGGGAGCTAACTATGGCTACACCTTC
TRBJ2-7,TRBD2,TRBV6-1,CASSVSGGSYEQYF,TGTGCCAGCAGTGTTTCGGGGGGATCGTACGAGCAGTACTTC
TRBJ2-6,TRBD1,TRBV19,CASKAGGSGANVLTF,TGTGCCAGTAAGGCAGGGGGTTCTGGGGCCAACGTCCTGACTTTC
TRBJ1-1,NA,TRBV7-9,CASSPLRKGPEVPNTEAFF,TGTGCCAGCAGCCCTCTCCGAAAGGGGCCCGAAGTCCCGAACACTGAAGCTTTCTTT
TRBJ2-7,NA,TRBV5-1,CASSLAAGIDEQYF,TGCGCCAGCAGCTTGGCCGCAGGGATCGACGAGCAGTACTTC
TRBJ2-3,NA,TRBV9,CASSLRASSTDTQYF,TGTGCCAGCAGCCTCCGAGCCAGTAGCACAGATACGCAGTATTTT
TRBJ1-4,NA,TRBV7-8,CASSPGASNEKLFF,TGTGCCAGCAGCCCAGGGGCATCTAATGAAAAACTGTTTTTT
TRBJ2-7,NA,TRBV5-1,CASSYQGAGSYEQYF,TGCGCCAGCAGCTACCAAGGGGCCGGGTCCTACGAGCAGTACTTC
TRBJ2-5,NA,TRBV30,CAWSDQGETQYF,TGTGCCTGGAGTGACCAGGGGGAGACCCAGTACTTC
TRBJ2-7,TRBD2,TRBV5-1,CASSLQPTGTSPFEQYF,TGCGCCAGCAGCCTACAACCTACCGGGACTAGCCCTTTCGAGCAGTACTTC
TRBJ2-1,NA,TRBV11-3,CASSWRAQGEQFF,TGTGCCAGCAGCTGGAGGGCACAGGGAGAGCAGTTCTTC
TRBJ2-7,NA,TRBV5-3,CARSPRGPTYEQYF,TGTGCCAGAAGCCCCCGGGGACCTACCTACGAGCAGTACTTC
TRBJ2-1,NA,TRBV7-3,CASSTTSGGPEQFF,TGTGCCAGCAGCACGACTAGTGGGGGCCCCGAGCAGTTCTTC
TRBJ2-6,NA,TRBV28,CASSGGPGANVLTF,TGTGCCAGCAGCGGGGGACCTGGGGCCAACGTCCTGACTTTC
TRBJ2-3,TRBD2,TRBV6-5,CASRGQLADQYF,TGTGCCAGCAGGGGCCAACTAGCGGACCAGTATTTT
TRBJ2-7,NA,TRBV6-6,CASRSTQNGEQYF,TGTGCCAGCAGGTCCACTCAGAACGGGGAGCAGTACTTC
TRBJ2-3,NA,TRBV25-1,CASSASRAVADTQYF,TGTGCCAGCAGTGCCAGCAGGGCCGTCGCAGATACGCAGTATTTT